Detailed here is one T cell receptor (beta chain). The antigen remains unidentified. This sample stems from a study of vaccination and CD4 T cells after COVID-19. Across the study: PCR on nasal swabs identified SARS-CoV-2 in convalescent patients, of whom about 9 were mild and one severe. Post-COVID samples were collected a median about 94 days following diagnosis, spanning 35 to 161. Overlapping peptides of the spike proteins of SARS-CoV-2, HCoV-NL63, HCoV-OC43 and HCoV-229E were used for cell stimulation.

The assay that was used to sequence DNA from cultured CD4+ T cells was the Oncomine TCR Beta short-read assay. TCRdb recomputed calls from the PCR reads with MiXCR, one row per CDR3 protein. The repertoire holds about 10,000 distinct CDR3 sequences, with 40% to 45% as singletons. V was cut by 0 bases and J by 6 bases, with 3 bases left in between. Germline-derived CDR1 and CDR2 are SGHDT and YYEEEE. The CDR3 contains 11 residues. Treatment specified: 10-day PBMC culture with coronavirus spike peptide pools or control peptides (ViraFEST assay). When roughly 9 days of culture had elapsed, CD4+ T cells were isolated by negative selection.

The source material was CD4+ T cells from blood, cultured in vitro. The source is a human donor who had recovered from COVID-19. The J gene is TRBJ1-1, the V gene TRBV5-6; D is unclear. The CDR3 coding sequence is TGTGCCAGCAGCTTGGGTTCTGAAGCTTTCTTT. It yields the protein CASSLGSEAFF. Full variable domain (outside the CDR3, taken from reference TRBV5-6 and TRBJ1-1): DAGVTQSPTHLIKTRGQQVTLRCSPKSGHDTVSWYQQALGQGPQFIFQYYEEEERQRGNFPDRFSGHQFPNYSSELNVNALLLGDSALYLCASSLGSEAFFGQGTRLTVV.